This T cell receptor (beta chain) was sequenced in a study of cytomegalovirus exposure and HLA in healthy donors. The study's findings and limits: Earlier analysis found most TCR beta V segments productive about 87% or about 30% of the time. Roughly uniform sequencing depth across donors was assumed, possibly incorrectly. DRB1 had the most TCR associations and HLA-C the fewest, a later analysis found, with rates varying by HLA locus. The HLA-A and HLA-B alleles of most subjects were reportedly predicted accurately from TCR beta sequences.

This clone appeared a few times. The antigen is undetermined. V shed 5 bases and J shed 3 bases, with 14 bases lying between them. Germline V gene sequence: CDR1 MNHNS, CDR2 SASEGT. This CDR3 is 14 amino acids long. PCR employed 60 Vbeta and 13 Jbeta primers. The protocol was immunoSEQ multiplex PCR, while the TCRdb copy is restricted to in-frame clones and leaves out a portion. The sample includes roughly 130,000 clones, around 9% of them seen just once. Sequencing was carried out using PBMCs. This clonotype was obtained from a man aged 35 to 55 in good health and CMV-seronegative. The gene calls are TRBV6-1 and TRBJ2-7; D unresolved. The CDR3 coding sequence is TGTGCCAGCAGTTGGTTAAATAGAGGCTACGAGCAGTACTTC. Translating gives CASSWLNRGYEQYF.